The entry that follows covers one TCR beta chain sequence. What it binds is unknown. The data were taken from a study of T-cell reconstitution after alpha-beta-depleted transplantation in children. The study, taken as a whole, reports: Several hundred graft clones that had expanded were reportedly the source of alpha-beta T cells about two months after transplant. Newly produced T cells mostly provided counts and TCRbeta diversity after one year, as hyperexpanded clones declined. In some patients, recipient T cells and intrathymic progenitors surviving conditioning explained high day-60 diversity.

J gave up 0 bases and V 0 bases, and 1 base lay outside the gene matches. This CDR3 is built from 16 residues. In germline, CDR1 is SNHLY, CDR2 FYNNEI. Construction of the TCRbeta library involved unique molecular identifiers. TCRdb recomputed calls from the PCR reads with MiXCR, one row per CDR3 protein. The sample holds 300,000 to 350,000 distinct CDR3 sequences, 20% to 30% seen once. This TCR was recovered from a male patient aged 10 to 17 who had a stem cell transplant for acute lymphoblastic leukemia, so the T cells may come from the graft donor. The specimen comprised PBMCs, mostly from graft donor cells, sampled 180 days after TCRalphabeta/CD19-depleted stem cell transplant. V gene TRBV2 combines with J gene TRBJ2-3; 9 bases line up with TRBD1. The CDR3 is CASSEATGGSTDTQYF. The CDR3, as DNA: TGTGCCAGCAGTGAAGCGACAGGGGGTAGCACAGATACGCAGTATTTT.